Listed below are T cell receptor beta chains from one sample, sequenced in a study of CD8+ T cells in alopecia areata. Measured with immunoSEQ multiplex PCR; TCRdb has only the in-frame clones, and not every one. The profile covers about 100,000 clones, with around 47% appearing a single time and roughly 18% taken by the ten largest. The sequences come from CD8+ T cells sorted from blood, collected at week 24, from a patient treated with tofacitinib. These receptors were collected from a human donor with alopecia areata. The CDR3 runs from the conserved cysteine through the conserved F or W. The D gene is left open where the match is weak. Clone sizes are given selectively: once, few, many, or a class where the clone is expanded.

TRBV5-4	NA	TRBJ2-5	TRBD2	TGTGCCAGCAGCCCCCAGTTGGGGAGCGGGACGGCGGAGACCCAGTACTTC	CASSPQLGSGTAETQYF
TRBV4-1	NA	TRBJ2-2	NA	TGCGCCAGCAGCCTTGTCCCCACCGGGGAGCTGTTTTTT	CASSLVPTGELFF
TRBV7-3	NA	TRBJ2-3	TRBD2	TGTGCCAGCAGCTTGGGCGGGAGGGCCTCGACAGATACGCAGTATTTT	CASSLGGRASTDTQYF
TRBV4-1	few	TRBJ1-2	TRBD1	TGCGCCAGCAGCCAAGGGGACAGGGATGGCTACACCTTC	CASSQGDRDGYTF
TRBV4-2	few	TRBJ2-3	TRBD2	TGTGCCAGCAGCCAATATACTAGCGGGAGAGATACGCAGTATTTT	CASSQYTSGRDTQYF
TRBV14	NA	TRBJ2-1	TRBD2	TGTGCCAGCAGATCGACTAGCGGGAGGGCCAGGAGCAATGAGCAGTTCTTC	CASRSTSGRARSNEQFF
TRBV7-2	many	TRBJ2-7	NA	TGTGCCAGCACCGACGGGACTTACTACGAGCAGTACTTC	CASTDGTYYEQYF
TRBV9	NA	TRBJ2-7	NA	TGTGCCAGCAGCACAATAGCGGATACCTACGAGCAGTACTTC	CASSTIADTYEQYF
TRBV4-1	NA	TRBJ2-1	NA	TGCGCCAGCAGCCAAGAAGGGCACCACAAGCAGTTCTTC	CASSQEGHHKQFF
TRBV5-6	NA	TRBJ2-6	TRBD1	TGTGCCAGCAGCCTTCAAGGGGGCAGCCACTCTGGGGCCAACGTCCTGACTTTC	CASSLQGGSHSGANVLTF
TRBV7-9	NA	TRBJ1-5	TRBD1	TGTGCCAGCAGTCCGCCGGGACAGGGTGGTCAGCCCCAGCATTTT	CASSPPGQGGQPQHF
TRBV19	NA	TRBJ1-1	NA	TGTGCCAGTAGTATAGCGGCCTACACTGAAGCTTTCTTT	CASSIAAYTEAFF
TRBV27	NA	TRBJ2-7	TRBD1	TGTGCCAGCAGTCCAGGACAGGGTGGCTACGAGCAGTACTTC	CASSPGQGGYEQYF
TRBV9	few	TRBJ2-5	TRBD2	TGTGCCAGCAGCGTCGATAGCGGGAGAGGGGAGACCCAGTACTTC	CASSVDSGRGETQYF
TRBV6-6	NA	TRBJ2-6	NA	TGTGCCAGCAGTAGCGCTGGGGCCAACGTCCTGACTTTC	CASSSAGANVLTF
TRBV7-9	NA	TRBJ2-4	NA	TGTGCCAGCAGCGGCACAGGATCGGACATTCAGTACTTC	CASSGTGSDIQYF
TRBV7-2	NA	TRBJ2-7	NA	TGTGCCAGCAGCTTAGATTCCTCCTACGAGCAGTACTTC	CASSLDSSYEQYF
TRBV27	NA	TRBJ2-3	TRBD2	TGTGCCAGCAGGGGACTAGCGGGAGGCTCAGATACGCAGTATTTT	CASRGLAGGSDTQYF
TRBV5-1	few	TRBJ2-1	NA	TGCGCCAGCAGAGCGGAGGAGGCCTACAATGAGCAGTTCTTC	CASRAEEAYNEQFF
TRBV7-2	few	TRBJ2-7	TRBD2	TGTGCCAGCACGCTTACCGGACTAGCGGGAGACGAGCAGTACTTC	CASTLTGLAGDEQYF
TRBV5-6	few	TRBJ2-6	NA	TGTGCCAGCAGCTTGCTACAGACCTCTGGGGCCAACGTCCTGACTTTC	CASSLLQTSGANVLTF
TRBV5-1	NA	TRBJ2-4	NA	TGCGCCAGCAGCTTAGTCTTTAGGGGGTCCGTGGAAAACATTCAGTACTTC	CASSLVFRGSVENIQYF
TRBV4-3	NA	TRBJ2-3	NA	TGCGCCAGCAGCCAAGAGGGCGGGGGCGCAGATACGCAGTATTTT	CASSQEGGGADTQYF
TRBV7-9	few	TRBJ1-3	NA	TGTGCCAGCAGCTCGACCCTACAGGAGAACCTCTCTGGAAACACCATATATTTT	CASSSTLQENLSGNTIYF
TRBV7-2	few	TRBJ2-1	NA	TGTGCCAGCAGCTTAATCACAGCCCCCTACAATGAGCAGTTCTTC	CASSLITAPYNEQFF
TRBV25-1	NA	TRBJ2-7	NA	TGTGCCAGCCAGGACGGTTCCTACGAGCAGTACTTC	CASQDGSYEQYF
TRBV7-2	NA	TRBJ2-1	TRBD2	TGTGCCAGCAGCCAAGATTCGGCGGGAGCCCCCTACAATGAGCAGTTCTTC	CASSQDSAGAPYNEQFF
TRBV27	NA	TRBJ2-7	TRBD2	TGTGCCAGCAGTATAGCGGGGCGCTCCTACGAGCAGTACTTC	CASSIAGRSYEQYF
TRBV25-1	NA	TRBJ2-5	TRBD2	TGTGCCAGCAGTGAATATAGCGGGCGGGGGACCCAAGAGACCCAGTACTTC	CASSEYSGRGTQETQYF
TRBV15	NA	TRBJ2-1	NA	TGTGCCACCGAAACCGAGGGGAACGACTACAATGAGCAGTTCTTC	CATETEGNDYNEQFF
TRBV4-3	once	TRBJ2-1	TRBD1	TGCGCCAGCAGCCCCGGGACAGGGGGGGACAATGAGCAGTTCTTC	CASSPGTGGDNEQFF
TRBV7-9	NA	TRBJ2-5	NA	TGTGCCTCAAAGGGAGAGACCCAGTACTTC	CASKGETQYF
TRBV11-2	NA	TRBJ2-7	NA	TGTGCCAGCCGGGCGGGCGAGCAGTACTTC	CASRAGEQYF
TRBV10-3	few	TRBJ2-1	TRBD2	TGTGCCATCAGTGAGAAGCGGGAGGGCCCAGAGTTCTTC	CAISEKREGPEFF
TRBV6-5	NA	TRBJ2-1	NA	TGTGCCAGCAGCGGACAGAGCTCCTACAATGAGCAGTTCTTC	CASSGQSSYNEQFF
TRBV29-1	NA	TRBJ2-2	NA	TGCAGCGTTCGAGGGGCCACCGGGGAGCTGTTTTTT	CSVRGATGELFF
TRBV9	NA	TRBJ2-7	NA	TGTGCCAGCAGCCCCCCAGGAAGATCTGACGAGCAGTACTTC	CASSPPGRSDEQYF
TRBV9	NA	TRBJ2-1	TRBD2	TGTGCCAGCAGCTCAAGCGGGAGTAATGAGCAGTTCTTC	CASSSSGSNEQFF
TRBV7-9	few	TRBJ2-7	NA	TGTGCCAGCATGGGTAACGAGCAGTACTTC	CASMGNEQYF
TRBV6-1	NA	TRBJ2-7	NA	TGTGCCAGCAGCGGGGGCAGGCCGTACGAGCAGTACTTC	CASSGGRPYEQYF
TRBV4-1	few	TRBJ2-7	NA	TGCGCCAGCAGCCAAGAGCCGGCGGTGGAAGGCTACGAGCAGTACTTC	CASSQEPAVEGYEQYF
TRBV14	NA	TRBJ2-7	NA	TGTGCCAGCAGCCAGGAAACCTACGAGCAGTACTTC	CASSQETYEQYF
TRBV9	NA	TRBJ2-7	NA	TGTGCCAGCAGCCCCCAAGAGCCGTACTACGAGCAGTACTTC	CASSPQEPYYEQYF
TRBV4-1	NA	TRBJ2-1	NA	TGCGCCAGCAGCCAAGATCCCTACTTCGGGGAATACAATGAGCAGTTCTTC	CASSQDPYFGEYNEQFF
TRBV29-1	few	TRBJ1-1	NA	TGCAGCGCACGAGGGGAACAGGGAGCTTTCTTT	CSARGEQGAFF
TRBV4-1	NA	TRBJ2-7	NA	TGCGCCAGCAGCCAAGCCTTTAACCCCCCAGGCGTCTACGAGCAGTACTTC	CASSQAFNPPGVYEQYF
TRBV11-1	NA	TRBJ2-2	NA	TGTGCCAGCAGCTTGGGGATTGGGGAGCTGTTTTTT	CASSLGIGELFF
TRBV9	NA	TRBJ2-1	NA	TGTGCCAGCAGCGGCGGGGACCGCTCCTACAATGAGCAGTTCTTC	CASSGGDRSYNEQFF
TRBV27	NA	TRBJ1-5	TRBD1	TGTGCCAGCAGTTTCACAGGGGGTGCCAATCAGCCCCAGCATTTT	CASSFTGGANQPQHF
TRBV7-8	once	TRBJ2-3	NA	TGTGCCAGCAGCTCCCCGTCCGCGGATACGCAGTATTTT	CASSSPSADTQYF
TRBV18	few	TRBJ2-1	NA	TGTGCCAGCTCCGGCCTCGGGTCCTACAATGAGCAGTTCTTC	CASSGLGSYNEQFF
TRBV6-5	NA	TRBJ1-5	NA	TGTGCCAGCAGTTCCGGGACCATCAATCAGCCCCAGCATTTT	CASSSGTINQPQHF
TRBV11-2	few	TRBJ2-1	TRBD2	TGTGCCAGCAGCTTTACCCCGGGGACTACCCTCAATGAGCAGTTCTTC	CASSFTPGTTLNEQFF
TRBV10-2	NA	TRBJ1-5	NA	TGCGCCAGCTCCCGCGGGAGAGATCAGCCCCAGCATTTT	CASSRGRDQPQHF
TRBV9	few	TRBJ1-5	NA	TGTGCCAGCAGCGTAGGTTATAACCAGCCCCAGCATTTT	CASSVGYNQPQHF
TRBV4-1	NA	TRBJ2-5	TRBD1	TGCGCCAGCAGCCAAGCCCCGGGACAGCAGGAGACCCAGTACTTC	CASSQAPGQQETQYF
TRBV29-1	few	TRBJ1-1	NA	TGCAGCGTTGTTTCAGTCCAGAACACTGAAGCTTTCTTT	CSVVSVQNTEAFF